The 6 T cell receptor beta chains presented below share a single source sample, sequenced in a study of T cell responses to AZD1222 COVID-19 vaccine. Some clones are missing from TCRdb's copy, which holds only in-frame ones; the method was immunoSEQ multiplex PCR. The table has 180,000 or so clones, about 89% seen once. The sample here was peripheral blood, taken on day 0 of AZD1222 vaccination. These TCRs come from an adult in good health.

The chain combines TRBV15 with TRBJ2-2; 8 nucleotides align to TRBD2. CDR1 LNHNV and CDR2 YYDKDF come from the germline V gene (reference sequence). J lost 1 base, V lost 5 bases, and 9 bases had no gene match. This CDR3 contains 17 residues. In DNA, the CDR3 is TGTGCCACCAGCGGCAATGAGGGACTAGGGAACACCGGGGAGCTGTTTTTT. Translating it yields CATSGNEGLGNTGELFF.

The V and J genes are TRBV7-3 and TRBJ2-1, with D perhaps TRBD2 (6 bases). Trimming removed 1 base from V and 7 bases from J, with 11 bases in between. Per germline, CDR1 SGHTA and CDR2 FQGTGA. The CDR3 length is 14 residues. The CDR3 protein is CASSLISGRNEQFF. CDR3 in DNA: TGTGCCAGCAGCTTAATTTCAGGGAGGAATGAGCAGTTCTTC.

This clone was counted only a few times. The sample carries other DNA sequences with the same CDR3. J is TRBJ2-5 and V is TRBV5-1; 9 positions agree with TRBD2. The germline V gene has CDR1 SGHRS and CDR2 YFSETQ. CDR3 length: 15 amino acids. The ends lost 2 bases at V and 2 bases at J; junction bases unmatched: 4. CDR3 sequence reads: CASSFVAGGQETQYF. CDR3 nucleotides: TGCGCCAGCAGCTTTGTTGCGGGGGGGCAAGAGACCCAGTACTTC.

CDR3 protein: CASSFGSWEQFF. The CDR3 DNA is TGTGCCAGCAGCTTCGGGTCCTGGGAGCAGTTCTTC. V and J are TRBV11-2 and TRBJ2-1; D is undetermined. This CDR3 spans 12 amino acids. V lost 3 bases to trimming and J lost 10 bases, with 10 bases between them. Germline V gene lookup returns CDR1 SGHAT and CDR2 FQNNGV.

The chain has TRBV29-1 and TRBJ2-1; TRBD2 matches at 7 bases. The germline V gene has CDR1 SQVTM and CDR2 ANQGSEA. Trimming removed 3 bases from V and 10 bases from J; junction bases left unmatched: 12. CDR3 length: 14 residues. The CDR3 loop is CSVDPFRGEREQFF. As DNA, the CDR3 is TGCAGCGTTGATCCCTTCCGGGGGGAGAGGGAGCAGTTCTTC.

The chain is built from TRBV7-9 and TRBJ2-7; the match to TRBD1 covers 9 bases. The germline CDR1 and CDR2 sequences are SEHNR and FQNEAQ (reference sequence). The CDR3 is 14 residues long. Trimming took 5 bases from V and 7 from J; bases not matched to a gene: 9. CDR3 sequence (DNA): TGTGCCAGCAGCGCCACAGGGGGCGGAGAAGAGCAGTACTTC. This sequence encodes CASSATGGGEEQYF.